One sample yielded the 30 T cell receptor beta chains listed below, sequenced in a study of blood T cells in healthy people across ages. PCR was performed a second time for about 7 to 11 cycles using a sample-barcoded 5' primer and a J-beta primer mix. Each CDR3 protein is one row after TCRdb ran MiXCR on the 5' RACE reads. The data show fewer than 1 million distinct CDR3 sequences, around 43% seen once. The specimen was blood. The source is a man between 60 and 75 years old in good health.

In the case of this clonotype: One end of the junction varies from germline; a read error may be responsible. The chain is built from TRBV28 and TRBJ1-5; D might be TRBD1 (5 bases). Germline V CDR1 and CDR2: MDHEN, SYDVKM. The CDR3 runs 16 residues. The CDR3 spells CASRIPGGSSKQPQHF. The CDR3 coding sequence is TGTGCCAGCAGAATTCCTGGGGGGAGTAGCAAGCAGCCCCAGCATTTT.

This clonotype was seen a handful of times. CDR3 amino acids: CASSLGALGEQFF. For the CDR3, the DNA is TGTGCCAGCAGCTTGGGAGCGTTAGGAGAGCAGTTCTTC. This sequence joins TRBV7-2 and TRBJ2-1; TRBD2 is a possible D gene (5 bases). In germline, CDR1 is SGHTA, CDR2 FQGNSA. V was clipped by 3 bases and J by 10 bases, with 13 bases between them. CDR3 size: 13 residues. Using reference TRBV7-2 and TRBJ2-1 for the parts outside the CDR3, the full variable domain is GAGVSQSPSNKVTEKGKDVELRCDPISGHTALYWYRQSLGQGLEFLIYFQGNSAPDKSGLPSDRFSAERTGGSVSTLTIQRTQQEDSAVYLCASSLGALGEQFFGPGTRLTVL.

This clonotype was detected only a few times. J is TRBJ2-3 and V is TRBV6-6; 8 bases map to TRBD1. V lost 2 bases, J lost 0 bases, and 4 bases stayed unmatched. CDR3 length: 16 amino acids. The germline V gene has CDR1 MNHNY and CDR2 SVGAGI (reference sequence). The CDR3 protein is CASSYTRTGSTDTQYF. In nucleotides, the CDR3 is TGTGCCAGCAGTTACACCCGGACAGGGAGCACAGATACGCAGTATTTT.

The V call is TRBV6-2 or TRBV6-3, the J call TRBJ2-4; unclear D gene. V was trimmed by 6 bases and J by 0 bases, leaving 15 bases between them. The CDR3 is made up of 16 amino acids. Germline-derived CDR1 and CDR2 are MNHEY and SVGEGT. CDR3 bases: TGTGCCAGCAGACCTCTCGGCTGGTTAGCCAAAAACATTCAGTACTTC. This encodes CASRPLGWLAKNIQYF.

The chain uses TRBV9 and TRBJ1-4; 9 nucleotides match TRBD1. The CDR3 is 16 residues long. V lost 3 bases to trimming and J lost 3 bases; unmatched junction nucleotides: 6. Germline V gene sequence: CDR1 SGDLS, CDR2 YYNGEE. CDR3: CASSAQQGAANEKLFF. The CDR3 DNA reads TGTGCCAGCAGCGCCCAACAGGGGGCGGCTAATGAAAAACTGTTTTTT.

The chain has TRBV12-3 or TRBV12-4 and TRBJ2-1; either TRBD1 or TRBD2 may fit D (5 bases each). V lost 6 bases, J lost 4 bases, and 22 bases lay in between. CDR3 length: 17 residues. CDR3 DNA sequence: TGTGCCAGCAGCCCTGAACGGGGATCGGGGCCGTACAATGAGCAGTTCTTC. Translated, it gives CASSPERGSGPYNEQFF.

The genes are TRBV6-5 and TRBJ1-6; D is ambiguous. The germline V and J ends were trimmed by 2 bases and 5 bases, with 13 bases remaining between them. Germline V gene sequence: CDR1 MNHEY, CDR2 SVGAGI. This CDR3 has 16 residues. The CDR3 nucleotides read TGTGCCAGCAGTTACGGGCCCGGCAGAAATAATTCACCCCTCCACTTT. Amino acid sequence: CASSYGPGRNNSPLHF.

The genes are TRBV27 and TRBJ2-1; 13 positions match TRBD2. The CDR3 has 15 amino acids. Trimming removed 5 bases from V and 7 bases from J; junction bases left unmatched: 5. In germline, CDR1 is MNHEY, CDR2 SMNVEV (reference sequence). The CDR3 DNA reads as TGTGCCAGCAGTATCGGGACTAGCGGGGTAAATGAGCAGTTCTTC. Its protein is CASSIGTSGVNEQFF.

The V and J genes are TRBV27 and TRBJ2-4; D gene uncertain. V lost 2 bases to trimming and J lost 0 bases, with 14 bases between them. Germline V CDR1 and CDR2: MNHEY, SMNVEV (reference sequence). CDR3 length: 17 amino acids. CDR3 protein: CASSLRPPGVAKNIQYF. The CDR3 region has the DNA TGTGCCAGCAGTTTAAGACCCCCAGGAGTAGCCAAAAACATTCAGTACTTC.

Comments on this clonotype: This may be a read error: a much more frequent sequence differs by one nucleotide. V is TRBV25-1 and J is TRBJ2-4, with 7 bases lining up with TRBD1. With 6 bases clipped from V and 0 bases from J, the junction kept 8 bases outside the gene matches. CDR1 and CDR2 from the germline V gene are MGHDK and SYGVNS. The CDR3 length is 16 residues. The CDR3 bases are TGTGCCAGCAGCCAGACAGGGCGCCCAGCCAAAAACATTCAGTACTTC. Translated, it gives CASSQTGRPAKNIQYF.

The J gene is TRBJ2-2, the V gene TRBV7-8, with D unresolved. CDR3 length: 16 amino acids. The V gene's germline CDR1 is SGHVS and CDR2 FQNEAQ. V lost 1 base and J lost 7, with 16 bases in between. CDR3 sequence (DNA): TGTGCCAGCAGCTTAGTTCGACCCCTACATGGCGGGGAGCTGTTTTTT. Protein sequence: CASSLVRPLHGGELFF.

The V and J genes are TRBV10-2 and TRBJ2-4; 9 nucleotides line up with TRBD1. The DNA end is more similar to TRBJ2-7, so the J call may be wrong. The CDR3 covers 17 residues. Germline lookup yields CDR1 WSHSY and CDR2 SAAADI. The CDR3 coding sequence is TGCGCCAGCAGTGGGTTGGGACAGGGACAATCTATCGACGAGCAGTACTTC. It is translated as CASSGLGQGQSIDEQYF.

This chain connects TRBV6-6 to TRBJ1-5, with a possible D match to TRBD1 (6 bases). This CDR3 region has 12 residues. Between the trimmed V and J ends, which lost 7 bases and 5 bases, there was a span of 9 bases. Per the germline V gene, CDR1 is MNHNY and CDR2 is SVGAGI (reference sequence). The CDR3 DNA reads TGTGCCAGCAAAAAGGGGGATCAGCCCCAGCATTTT. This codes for CASKKGDQPQHF.

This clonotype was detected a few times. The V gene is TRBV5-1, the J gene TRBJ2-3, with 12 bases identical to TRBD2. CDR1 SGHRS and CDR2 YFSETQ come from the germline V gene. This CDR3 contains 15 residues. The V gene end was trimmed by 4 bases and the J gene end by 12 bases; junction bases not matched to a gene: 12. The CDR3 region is CASSLRSLAGGDQYF. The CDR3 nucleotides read TGCGCCAGCAGCCTGAGGAGCCTAGCGGGGGGGGACCAGTATTTT. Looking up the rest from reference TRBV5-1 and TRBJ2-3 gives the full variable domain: KAGVTQTPRYLIKTRGQQVTLSCSPISGHRSVSWYQQTPGQGLQFLFEYFSETQRNKGNFPGRFSGRQFSNSRSEMNVSTLELGDSALYLCASSLRSLAGGDQYFGPGTRLTVL.

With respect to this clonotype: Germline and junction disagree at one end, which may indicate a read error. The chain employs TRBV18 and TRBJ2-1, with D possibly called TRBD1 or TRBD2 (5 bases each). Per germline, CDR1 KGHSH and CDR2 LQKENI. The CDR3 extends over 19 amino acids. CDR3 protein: CVSSPPNRRGPSSYNEQFF. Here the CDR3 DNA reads TGTGTCAGCTCACCACCAAACAGGAGAGGGCCGAGCTCCTACAATGAGCAGTTCTTC.

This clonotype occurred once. CDR3 region: CASSRSTSGASYEQYF. For the CDR3, the DNA is TGTGCCAGCAGTCGCTCGACTAGCGGGGCATCCTACGAGCAGTACTTC. This sequence joins TRBV6-5 and TRBJ2-7, with 11 bases identical to TRBD2. The CDR3 has 16 residues. V was pared by 5 bases and J by 1 base, with 7 bases of the junction left unmatched. Looked up from germline, CDR1 is MNHEY and CDR2 is SVGAGI.

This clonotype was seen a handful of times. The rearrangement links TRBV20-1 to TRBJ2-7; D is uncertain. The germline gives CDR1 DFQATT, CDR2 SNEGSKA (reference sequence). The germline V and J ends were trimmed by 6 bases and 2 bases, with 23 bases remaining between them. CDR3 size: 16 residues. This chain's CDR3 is CSALDLASVLAYEQYF. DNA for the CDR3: TGCAGTGCACTCGATTTAGCTTCGGTCCTTGCCTACGAGCAGTACTTC.

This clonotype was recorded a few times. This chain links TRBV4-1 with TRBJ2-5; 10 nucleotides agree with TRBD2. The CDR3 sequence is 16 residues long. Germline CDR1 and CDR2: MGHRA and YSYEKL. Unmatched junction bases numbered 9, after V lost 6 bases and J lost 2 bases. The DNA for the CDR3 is TGCGCCAGCAGGGCAAGCGGGGGGGGTAGTCAAGAGACCCAGTACTTC. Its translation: CASRASGGGSQETQYF.

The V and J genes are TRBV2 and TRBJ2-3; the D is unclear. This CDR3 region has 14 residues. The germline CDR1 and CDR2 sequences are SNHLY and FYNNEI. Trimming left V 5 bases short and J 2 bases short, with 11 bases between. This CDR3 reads CASSPQSLTDTQYF. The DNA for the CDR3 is TGTGCCAGCAGTCCACAGAGCCTCACAGATACGCAGTATTTT.

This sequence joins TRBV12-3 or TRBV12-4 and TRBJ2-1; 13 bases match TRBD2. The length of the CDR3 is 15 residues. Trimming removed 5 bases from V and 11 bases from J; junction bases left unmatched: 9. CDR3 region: CASSILAGGRNKQFF. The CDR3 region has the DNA TGTGCCAGCAGTATACTAGCGGGGGGGCGGAATAAGCAGTTCTTC.

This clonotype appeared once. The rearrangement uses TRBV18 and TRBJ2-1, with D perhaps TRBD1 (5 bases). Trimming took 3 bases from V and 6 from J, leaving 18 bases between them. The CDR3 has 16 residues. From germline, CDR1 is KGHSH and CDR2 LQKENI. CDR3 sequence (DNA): TGTGCCAGCTCACCTTCGTTAAGTCAGGGCGGCAATGAGCAGTTCTTC. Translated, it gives CASSPSLSQGGNEQFF.

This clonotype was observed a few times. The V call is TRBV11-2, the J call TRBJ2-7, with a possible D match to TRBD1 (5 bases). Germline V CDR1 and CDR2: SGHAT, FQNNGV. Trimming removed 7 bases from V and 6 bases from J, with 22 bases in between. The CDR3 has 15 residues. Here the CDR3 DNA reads TGTGCCAGCACCCTCGTTGGCGCAGGGCTCGCCGAGCAGTACTTC. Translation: CASTLVGAGLAEQYF.

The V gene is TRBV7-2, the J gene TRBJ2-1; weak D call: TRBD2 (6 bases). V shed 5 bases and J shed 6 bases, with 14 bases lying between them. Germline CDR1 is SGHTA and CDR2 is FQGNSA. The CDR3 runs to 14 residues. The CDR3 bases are TGTGCCAGCAGCCTCGGTGCGGGGACCAATGAGCAGTTCTTC. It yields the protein CASSLGAGTNEQFF.

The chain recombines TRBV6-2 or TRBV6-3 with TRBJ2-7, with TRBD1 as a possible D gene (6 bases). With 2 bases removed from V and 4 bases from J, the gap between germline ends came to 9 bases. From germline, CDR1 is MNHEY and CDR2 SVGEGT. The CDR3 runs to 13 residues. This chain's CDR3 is CASSYRQAYEQYF. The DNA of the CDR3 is TGTGCCAGCAGTTACAGACAGGCATACGAGCAGTACTTC.

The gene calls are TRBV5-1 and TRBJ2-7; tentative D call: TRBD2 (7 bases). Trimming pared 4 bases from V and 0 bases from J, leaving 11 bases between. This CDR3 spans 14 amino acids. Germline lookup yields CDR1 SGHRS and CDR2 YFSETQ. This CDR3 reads CASSPGGASYEQYF. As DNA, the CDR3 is TGCGCCAGCAGCCCGGGGGGCGCCTCCTACGAGCAGTACTTC.

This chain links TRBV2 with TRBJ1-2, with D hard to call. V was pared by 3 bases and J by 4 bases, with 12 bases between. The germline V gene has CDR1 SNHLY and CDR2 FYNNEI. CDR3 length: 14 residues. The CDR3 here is CASSDLEDFYGYTF. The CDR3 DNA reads TGTGCCAGCAGTGACCTGGAGGATTTCTATGGCTACACCTTC.

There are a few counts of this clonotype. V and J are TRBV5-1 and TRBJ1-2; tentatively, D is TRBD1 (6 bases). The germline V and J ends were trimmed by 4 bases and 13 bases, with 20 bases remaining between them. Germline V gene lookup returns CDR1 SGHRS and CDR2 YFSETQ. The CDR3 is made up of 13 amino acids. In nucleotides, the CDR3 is TGCGCCAGCAGCCGATGGCCGGGACAACTTTCCACCTTC. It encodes CASSRWPGQLSTF.

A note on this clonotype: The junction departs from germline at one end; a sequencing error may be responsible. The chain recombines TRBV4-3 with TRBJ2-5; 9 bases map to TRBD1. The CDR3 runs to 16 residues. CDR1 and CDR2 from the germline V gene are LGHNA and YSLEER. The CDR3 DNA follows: TGCGCCAACAGCCAACCACAGGGGGCCAAACAAGAGACCCAGTACTTC. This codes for CANSQPQGAKQETQYF.

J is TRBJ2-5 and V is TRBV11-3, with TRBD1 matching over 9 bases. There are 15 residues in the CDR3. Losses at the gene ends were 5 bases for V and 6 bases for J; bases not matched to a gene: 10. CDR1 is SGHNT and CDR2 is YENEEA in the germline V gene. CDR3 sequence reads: CASSPVTGGRKTQYF. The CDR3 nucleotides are TGTGCCAGCAGCCCAGTCACAGGGGGCAGGAAGACCCAGTACTTC.

The CDR3 here is CATRDKQGVGLGQYF. CDR3 DNA sequence: TGTGCCACCAGAGATAAACAGGGAGTAGGGCTCGGGCAGTACTTC. The V gene is TRBV6-5, the J gene TRBJ2-5; maybe TRBD1 (6 bases). V lost 10 bases, J lost 11 bases, and 29 bases lay in between. This CDR3 has 15 residues. Looked up from germline, CDR1 is MNHEY and CDR2 is SVGAGI.